This T cell receptor (beta chain) was identified during a study of cytomegalovirus exposure and HLA in healthy donors. Study-wide background: From donors who were HLA-typed, an early data release held around 80 million unique TCRs.

Trimming removed 2 bases at V and 5 bases at J, with 18 bases between. The CDR3 sequence is 16 residues long. The V gene's germline CDR1 is SEHNR and CDR2 FQNEAQ (reference sequence). Primers included in the PCR were 60 Vbeta and 13 Jbeta primers. The data were produced by immunoSEQ multiplex PCR, yet TCRdb's version contains in-frame clones alone and is incomplete. The sample yields 70,000 or so clones, roughly 74% seen once. The receptor was derived from a woman aged 55 to 70 in good health and CMV-seropositive. The sequenced sample consisted of PBMCs. The V call is TRBV7-9, the J call TRBJ2-5, with a tentative D call TRBD1 (5 bases). The CDR3 DNA follows: TGTGCCAGCAGCTTACGGCCAGGGCAGGTGGGGGAGACCCAGTACTTC. This sequence encodes CASSLRPGQVGETQYF.